This record looks at one T cell receptor beta chain sequence and its context. Looked up from germline, CDR1 is SGHAT and CDR2 is FQNNGV. This CDR3 spans 12 amino acids. TCRdb reanalyzed the 5' RACE reads and collapses them to one entry per CDR3 protein, without DNA. The sample data list 80,000 or so distinct CDR3 sequences. This sample was taken from a study of monozygotic twins with inflammatory bowel disease. This chain connects TRBV11-2 to TRBJ2-1; TCRdb outputs TRBD1, but without DNA this stays unchecked. What was sequenced was blood. This clonotype was obtained from a human donor with ulcerative colitis or Crohn's disease, or a healthy co-twin of an affected twin (not recorded which). The CDR3 reads CASSLSGQQQFF. Full variable domain (missing parts from reference TRBV11-2 and TRBJ2-1): EAGVAQSPRYKIIEKRQSVAFWCNPISGHATLYWYQQILGQGPKLLIQFQNNGVVDDSQLPKDRFSAERLKGVDSTLKIQPAKLEDSAVYLCASSLSGQQQFFGPGTRLTVL.